The 18 T cell receptor beta chains below come from one sample, sequenced in a study of blood T cell repertoires in COVID-19. Libraries were prepared by immunoSEQ multiplex PCR; TCRdb keeps only in-frame clonotypes and omits some of them. The table has about 250,000 clones, around 88% seen once. Sequencing was performed on peripheral blood. These receptor sequences come from a man older than 75 with acute or convalescent COVID-19.

The V gene is TRBV7-3, the J gene TRBJ1-1; a possible D gene is TRBD1 (6 bases). V was trimmed by 1 base and J by 5 bases, leaving 17 bases between them. In germline, CDR1 is SGHTA, CDR2 FQGTGA. There are 16 residues in the CDR3. The CDR3 loop reads CASSLKVNTGLTEAFF. CDR3 coding DNA: TGTGCCAGCAGCTTAAAAGTTAACACAGGGCTTACTGAAGCTTTCTTT. Complete variable domain (other parts from reference TRBV7-3 and TRBJ1-1): GAGVSQTPSNKVTEKGKYVELRCDPISGHTALYWYRQSLGQGPEFLIYFQGTGAADDSGLPNDRFFAVRPEGSVSTLKIQRTERGDSAVYLCASSLKVNTGLTEAFFGQGTRLTVV.

This rearrangement joins TRBV18 to TRBJ2-3; the match to TRBD1 covers 7 bases. Per the germline V gene, CDR1 is KGHSH and CDR2 is LQKENI. This CDR3 is built from 16 residues. The ends lost 2 bases at V and 3 bases at J; junction bases unmatched: 8. CDR3 loop: CASSPFGRGRTDTQYF. CDR3 coding DNA: TGTGCCAGCTCACCATTCGGAAGGGGGCGAACAGATACGCAGTATTTT.

The rearrangement joins TRBV28 to TRBJ1-1; D is ambiguous. The CDR3 contains 13 residues. Germline loops: CDR1 MDHEN, CDR2 SYDVKM. V was trimmed by 1 base and J by 4 bases, leaving 7 bases between them. Here the CDR3 reads CASSLSAPTEAFF. CDR3 bases: TGTGCCAGCAGTTTATCAGCGCCCACTGAAGCTTTCTTT.

The chain couples TRBV19 to TRBJ1-6, with a possible D match to TRBD1 (6 bases). V dropped 3 bases and J dropped 9 bases, with 9 bases sitting between them. The CDR3 is made up of 13 amino acids. CDR1 is LNHDA, CDR2 SQIVND, per germline (reference sequence). In nucleotides, the CDR3 is TGTGCCAGTAGTATGGGGGCTCCTTCACCCCTCCACTTT. It is translated as CASSMGAPSPLHF.

Here the CDR3 reads CASRDFKQGMNTEAFF. The DNA for the CDR3 is TGTGCCAGCAGGGACTTCAAACAGGGGATGAACACTGAAGCTTTCTTT. J is TRBJ1-1 and V is TRBV27, with TRBD1 matching over 7 bases. CDR1 and CDR2 from the germline V gene are MNHEY and SMNVEV (reference sequence). The CDR3 sequence is 16 residues long. The J segment lost 0 bases and the V segment lost 6 bases, leaving 10 bases of the junction unmatched.

The rearrangement uses TRBV7-9 and TRBJ2-7, with TRBD1 matching over 8 bases. The CDR3 is made up of 13 amino acids. With V trimmed by 4 bases and J by 8 bases, 7 bases remained unmatched. From germline, CDR1 is SEHNR and CDR2 FQNEAQ (reference sequence). The CDR3 loop reads CASSYGTGDKQYF. The CDR3 DNA reads TGTGCCAGCAGCTATGGGACAGGAGATAAGCAGTACTTC.

The chain has TRBV5-1 and TRBJ2-1; a possible D gene is TRBD1 (6 bases). This CDR3 contains 18 residues. Germline V CDR1 and CDR2: SGHRS, YFSETQ. V lost 2 bases and J lost 1, with 19 bases in between. Here the CDR3 reads CASSFGGQASRSYNEQFF. The CDR3 DNA reads TGCGCCAGCAGCTTTGGGGGCCAAGCCTCAAGGTCCTACAATGAGCAGTTCTTC.

This CDR3 is CASRTGTGANEQFF. For the CDR3, the DNA is TGTGCCAGCAGGACCGGGACAGGGGCCAATGAGCAGTTCTTC. The chain has TRBV28 and TRBJ2-1; the match to TRBD1 covers 10 bases. Germline V lookup: CDR1 MDHEN, CDR2 SYDVKM. V trimming: 6 bases; J trimming: 6 bases; junction bases outside the gene matches: 5. The CDR3 loop spans 14 amino acids.

The chain has TRBV7-2 and TRBJ2-5, with a possible D match to TRBD2 (5 bases). CDR1 is SGHTA and CDR2 is FQGNSA in the germline V gene. The V and J ends lost 5 bases and 2 bases respectively, with 15 bases between them. The CDR3 is 15 amino acids. This CDR3 is CASSPNGLIQETQYF. Here the CDR3 DNA reads TGTGCCAGCAGCCCCAACGGACTGATACAAGAGACCCAGTACTTC.

The genes are TRBV4-3 and TRBJ1-2; D is ambiguous. This CDR3 contains 18 residues. V lost 0 bases to trimming and J lost 2 bases, with 19 bases between them. The germline V gene encodes CDR1 LGHNA and CDR2 YSLEER. The CDR3 is CASSQDVLAHGGNYGYTF. The CDR3 region has the DNA TGCGCCAGCAGCCAAGACGTCCTAGCCCACGGAGGGAACTATGGCTACACCTTC.

The chain links TRBV10-3 to TRBJ1-5, with a possible D match to TRBD1 (5 bases). The V end lost 0 bases, the J end lost 0 bases, and 15 bases lay between the germline ends. Germline CDR1 reads ENHRY; CDR2 reads SYGVKD. The CDR3 totals 18 residues. This chain's CDR3 is CAISESAGSGYSNQPQHF. In DNA, the CDR3 is TGTGCCATCAGTGAGTCAGCAGGGTCAGGGTATAGCAATCAGCCCCAGCATTTT.

The V and J genes are TRBV7-3 and TRBJ2-1; unclear D gene. The germline CDR1 and CDR2 sequences are SGHTA and FQGTGA. The CDR3 is made up of 13 amino acids. The germline V and J ends were trimmed by 2 bases and 5 bases, with 7 bases remaining between them. CDR3 residues: CASSLGPNNEQFF. For the CDR3, the DNA is TGTGCCAGCAGCTTAGGGCCGAACAATGAGCAGTTCTTC.

This chain connects TRBV28 to TRBJ2-2; weak D call: TRBD2 (5 bases). This CDR3 is 14 amino acids long. Trimming cost V 8 bases and J 6 bases, with 16 bases left between them. CDR1 and CDR2 (germline): MDHEN, SYDVKM. The CDR3 reads CASYPYVGAGELFF. The CDR3 nucleotides are TGTGCCAGCTACCCCTATGTCGGGGCCGGGGAGCTGTTTTTT.

This sequence joins TRBV11-2 and TRBJ1-2; the match to TRBD1 covers 7 bases. V shed 1 base, J shed 8 bases, and the junction held 4 bases outside the gene matches. CDR3 length: 13 amino acids. Germline CDR1 and CDR2: SGHAT and FQNNGV. The chain's CDR3 is CASSLAGTVGYTF. The CDR3 DNA reads TGTGCCAGCAGCTTAGCCGGGACAGTCGGCTACACCTTC.

The chain combines TRBV24-1 with TRBJ2-1; 9 nucleotides match TRBD2. The CDR3 runs to 16 residues. The V segment lost 1 base and the J segment 5 bases; nucleotides outside the gene matches: 5. Germline CDR1 KGHDR, CDR2 SFDVKD. This CDR3 is CATSDLGREGNNEQFF. CDR3 DNA sequence: TGTGCCACCAGTGATTTAGGGCGGGAGGGCAACAATGAGCAGTTCTTC.

The chain joins TRBV7-2 to TRBJ1-1, with TRBD1 as a possible D gene (6 bases). The CDR3 contains 15 residues. Between the trimmed V and J ends, which lost 4 bases and 1 base, there was a span of 13 bases. Germline CDR1 SGHTA, CDR2 FQGNSA. CDR3 residues: CASSSKRGGNTEAFF. The CDR3 DNA reads TGTGCCAGCAGCTCGAAGAGGGGGGGGAACACTGAAGCTTTCTTT.

This chain links TRBV28 with TRBJ1-1; D uncertain. The ends were cut back, 5 bases at V and 10 bases at J, with 17 bases in the middle. This CDR3 has 13 amino acids. Per germline, CDR1 MDHEN and CDR2 SYDVKM. CDR3 region: CASSPKPGRGAFF. The CDR3 nucleotides read TGTGCCAGCAGTCCCAAGCCGGGCCGGGGAGCTTTCTTT.

V and J are TRBV4-3 and TRBJ1-3; 7 nucleotides match TRBD1. The V gene end was trimmed by 2 bases and the J gene end by 6 bases; junction bases not matched to a gene: 10. Germline V gene data show CDR1 as LGHNA and CDR2 as YSLEER. The CDR3 is 16 residues long. CDR3 in amino acids: CASSQSREQGKNTIYF. The CDR3 DNA is TGCGCCAGCAGCCAAAGCCGGGAACAGGGGAAAAACACCATATATTTT.